The 3 T cell receptor beta chains listed next were all sequenced from one sample in a study of CD8+ T cells in alopecia areata. RNA, once extracted, was reverse transcribed into cDNA for use as the sequencing template. Assay used: immunoSEQ multiplex PCR; TCRdb lists only in-frame clones, some missing. The table records about 110,000 clones, around 83% of them present only once. The treatment is: oral pan-JAK inhibitor, 5-10 mg twice daily. This sample comprised CD8+ T cells sorted from blood, obtained at week 24, from a patient treated with tofacitinib. The receptors were gathered from a human donor with alopecia areata.

The V gene is TRBV19, the J gene TRBJ1-5; 7 nucleotides match TRBD1. There are 16 residues in the CDR3. J gave up 1 base and V 4 bases, and 7 bases lay outside the gene matches. Looked up from germline, CDR1 is LNHDA and CDR2 is SQIVND (reference sequence). The CDR3 region is CASSTYRGSSNQPQHF. In DNA, the CDR3 is TGTGCCAGTAGTACCTACAGGGGAAGCAGCAATCAGCCCCAGCATTTT.

The rearrangement links TRBV6-6 to TRBJ2-1; 7 nucleotides agree with TRBD1. V was pared by 2 bases and J by 8 bases, with 6 bases of the junction left unmatched. The CDR3 spans 14 residues. CDR1 is MNHNY, CDR2 SVGAGI, per germline (reference sequence). CDR3: CASSYEDRRHEQFF. The CDR3 nucleotides are TGTGCCAGCAGTTACGAGGACAGGAGACATGAGCAGTTCTTC.

This clone was observed a handful of times. V is TRBV10-2 and J is TRBJ2-2, with D perhaps matching TRBD1 (5 bases). There are 13 residues in the CDR3. Germline V CDR1 and CDR2: WSHSY, SAAADI. The V gene lost 6 bases and the J gene lost 5 bases, with 10 bases spanning the gap. The CDR3 DNA sequence: TGCGCCAGCAGCCTGACAGCAACCGGGGAGCTGTTTTTT. This encodes CASSLTATGELFF.